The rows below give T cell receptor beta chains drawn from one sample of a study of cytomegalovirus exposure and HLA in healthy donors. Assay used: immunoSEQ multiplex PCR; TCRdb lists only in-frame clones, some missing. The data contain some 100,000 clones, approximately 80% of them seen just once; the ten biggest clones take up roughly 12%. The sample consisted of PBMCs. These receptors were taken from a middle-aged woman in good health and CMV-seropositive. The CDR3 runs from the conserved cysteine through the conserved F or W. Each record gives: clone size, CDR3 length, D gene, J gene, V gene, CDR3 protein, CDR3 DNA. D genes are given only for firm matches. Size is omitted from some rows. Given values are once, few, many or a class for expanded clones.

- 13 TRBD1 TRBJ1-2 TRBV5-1 CASSLQGSHGYTF TGCGCCAGCAGCTTACAGGGGTCGCATGGCTACACCTTC
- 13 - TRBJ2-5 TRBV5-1 CASSRDIQETQYF TGCGCCAGCAGCCGGGACATACAAGAGACCCAGTACTTC
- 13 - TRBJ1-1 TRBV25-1 CASTGQMNTEAFF TGTGCCAGCACCGGACAAATGAACACTGAAGCTTTCTTT
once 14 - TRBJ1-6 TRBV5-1 CASSLEGGNSPLHF TGCGCCAGCAGCTTGGAGGGCGGGAATTCACCCCTCCACTTT
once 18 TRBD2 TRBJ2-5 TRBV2 CASTSLLAVAEVQETQYF TGTGCCAGCACCTCACTTCTAGCGGTTGCGGAAGTTCAAGAGACCCAGTACTTC
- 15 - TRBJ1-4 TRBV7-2 CASSSATVLSEKLFF TGTGCCAGCAGCTCCGCGACAGTTTTGAGTGAAAAACTGTTTTTT
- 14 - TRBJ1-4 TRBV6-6 CASSYSRGREKLFF TGTGCCAGCAGTTACTCCAGGGGTCGTGAAAAACTGTTTTTT
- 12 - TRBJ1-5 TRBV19 CASSMSRWPQHF TGTGCCAGTAGTATGTCGAGATGGCCCCAGCATTTT
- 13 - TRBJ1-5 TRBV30 CAWSVQDNQPQHF TGTGCCTGGAGTGTACAAGATAATCAGCCCCAGCATTTT
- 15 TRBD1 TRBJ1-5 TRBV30 CAWSVRGTVNQPQHF TGTGCCTGGAGTGTACGAGGGACAGTCAATCAGCCCCAGCATTTT
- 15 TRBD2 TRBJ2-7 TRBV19 CASSIVTSGGYEQYF TGTGCCAGTAGTATAGTGACTAGCGGGGGATACGAGCAGTACTTC
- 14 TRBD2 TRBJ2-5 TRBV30 CAGAGVAGTETQYF TGTGCCGGTGCTGGAGTAGCGGGGACGGAGACCCAGTACTTC
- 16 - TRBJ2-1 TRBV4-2 CASSLTQDKSHNEQFF TGTGCCAGCAGCCTGACGCAGGACAAAAGCCATAATGAGCAGTTCTTC
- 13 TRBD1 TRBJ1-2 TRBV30 CAWREGADYGYTF TGTGCCTGGAGAGAGGGGGCGGACTATGGCTACACCTTC
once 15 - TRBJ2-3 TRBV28 CASSRQSPSSHTQYF TGTGCCAGCAGTCGACAGTCACCAAGCAGCCATACGCAGTATTTT
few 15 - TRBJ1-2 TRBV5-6 CASSLGLRFNYGYTF TGTGCCAGCAGCTTGGGATTACGGTTTAACTATGGCTACACCTTC